These T cell receptor beta chains were read from a single sample in a study of T cells in Graves' hyperthyroidism and ophthalmopathy. TCRdb passed the multiplex PCR reads through MiXCR, listing each CDR3 protein once. The data show about 380,000 distinct CDR3 sequences, 11% to 15% seen once. What was sequenced was blood. These receptors all stem from a woman aged 60-75 years with Graves' hyperthyroidism. CDR3s include the opening cysteine and the closing phenylalanine or tryptophan. A D gene is named only where the DNA matches it firmly. Only some rows state a clone size, as once, few, many or a class for expanded clones.

>TRBJ2-7|TRBV12-3/TRBV12-4|TRBD2|many
CASSLRTSGRREQYF
TGTGCCAGCAGTTTAAGGACTAGCGGGAGGCGCGAGCAGTACTTC
>TRBJ1-3|TRBV29-1|-|many
CSVVISGNTIYF
TGCAGCGTTGTAATCTCTGGAAACACCATATATTTT
>TRBJ2-2|TRBV28|-|many
CASSLRRELFF
TGTGCCAGCAGTTTAAGGCGGGAGCTGTTTTTT
>TRBJ2-5|TRBV6-1|TRBD1|many
CASSPTGNGGTQYF
TGTGCCAGCAGTCCGACAGGGAATGGTGGGACCCAGTACTTC
>TRBJ1-2|TRBV10-1|-|-
CASSDRYGYTF
TGCGCCAGCAGTGACAGATATGGCTACACCTTC
>TRBJ2-7|TRBV19|-|few
CASSIGPGYEQYF
TGTGCCAGTAGTATAGGCCCCGGCTACGAGCAGTACTTC
>TRBJ2-5|TRBV6-1|TRBD1|many
CASSHSTSSGTGRYGAQYF
TGTGCCAGCAGTCATTCTACGAGTAGTGGGACAGGGCGGTATGGGGCCCAGTACTTC
>TRBJ2-1|TRBV6-2/TRBV6-3|TRBD2|many
CASSPRGAGALYNEQFF
TGTGCCAGCAGTCCCCGAGGAGCGGGAGCCCTCTACAATGAGCAGTTCTTC
>TRBJ2-3|TRBV28|TRBD1|once
CASSGTGPDTQYF
TGTGCCAGCAGTGGGACAGGGCCAGATACGCAGTATTTT
>TRBJ2-7|TRBV4-1|-|few
CASSQRDSRIYEQYF
TGCGCCAGCAGCCAGAGGGACTCCAGGATCTACGAGCAGTACTTC
>TRBJ1-5|TRBV11-2|TRBD1|few
CASTLRQGVRNQPQHF
TGTGCCAGCACCCTCCGTCAGGGGGTCCGCAATCAGCCCCAGCATTTT
>TRBJ2-1|TRBV7-3|-|many
CASSPAERDTFYNEQFF
TGTGCCAGCAGCCCGGCGGAACGAGACACCTTCTACAATGAGCAGTTCTTC
>TRBJ2-7|TRBV6-5|TRBD2|many
CASSYPPGGRTYEQYF
TGTGCCAGCAGTTACCCCCCGGGCGGGAGAACCTACGAGCAGTACTTC
>TRBJ2-2|TRBV20-1|TRBD2|many
CSVRAAGDAGELFF
TGCAGTGTTAGAGCGGCGGGAGACGCCGGGGAGCTGTTTTTT
>TRBJ2-1|TRBV5-1|-|many
CASSPGAGFGGAEQFF
TGCGCCAGCAGCCCTGGTGCCGGGTTCGGGGGAGCTGAGCAGTTCTTC
>TRBJ2-3|TRBV7-3|TRBD2|-
CASTSLADTDTQCF
TGTGCCAGCACATCCCTAGCGGACACAGATACGCAGTGTTTT
>TRBJ2-1|TRBV11-3|TRBD2|few
CASSVGTSGSQDEQFF
TGTGCCAGCAGCGTAGGGACTAGCGGGAGTCAGGATGAGCAGTTCTTC
>TRBJ2-1|TRBV18|TRBD2|many
CASSPPGIAGYNEQFF
TGTGCCAGCTCACCACCGGGGATAGCGGGGTACAATGAGCAGTTCTTC
>TRBJ2-1|TRBV7-8|-|many
CASSLVSLYNEQFF
TGTGCCAGCAGCTTAGTCTCGCTCTACAATGAGCAGTTCTTC
>TRBJ2-1|TRBV11-3|TRBD2|many
CASSPGTSGPRWNEQFF
TGTGCCAGCAGCCCGGGGACTAGCGGCCCGAGGTGGAATGAGCAGTTCTTC
>TRBJ2-3|TRBV24-1|-|few
CATSQRSTDTQYF
TGTGCCACCAGTCAGCGGAGCACAGATACGCAGTATTTT
>TRBJ2-1|TRBV25-1|-|-
CASEYNEQFF
TGTGCCAGTGAATACAATGAGCAGTTCTTC
>TRBJ2-7|TRBV20-1|-|many
CSARGTINYEQYF
TGCAGTGCTAGAGGGACAATCAACTACGAGCAGTACTTC
>TRBJ2-5|TRBV19|TRBD2|many
CASSPLAGVRKTQYF
TGTGCCAGTAGTCCACTAGCGGGAGTTAGGAAGACCCAGTACTTC
>TRBJ2-7|TRBV5-1|-|-
CASWDPKENSYEQYF
TGCGCCAGCTGGGACCCCAAAGAAAACTCCTACGAGCAGTACTTC
>TRBJ2-6|TRBV5-1|-|-
CASSLGTVFSGANVLTF
TGCGCCAGCAGCTTGGGGACGGTTTTCTCTGGGGCCAACGTCCTGACTTTC
>TRBJ1-5|TRBV18|-|few
CASSMRENQPQHF
TGTGCCAGCTCAATGAGAGAAAATCAGCCCCAGCATTTT
>TRBJ1-2|TRBV5-1|-|many
CASTVGDGNYGYTF
TGCGCCAGCACCGTGGGGGACGGGAACTATGGCTACACCTTC
>TRBJ2-5|TRBV15|-|many
CATSRTSEETQYF
TGTGCCACCAGCAGAACCAGTGAAGAGACCCAGTACTTC
>TRBJ2-5|TRBV4-2|-|-
CASSQDWVGETQYF
TGTGCCAGCAGCCAAGATTGGGTGGGAGAGACCCAGTACTTC
>TRBJ2-7|TRBV11-2|-|-
CASSLGDYREQYF
TGTGCCAGCAGCTTGGGGGATTACAGGGAGCAGTACTTC
>TRBJ1-2|TRBV20-1|-|many
CSASSGGNYGYTF
TGCAGTGCTAGTTCCGGGGGCAACTATGGCTACACCTTC
>TRBJ2-3|TRBV5-4|TRBD2|-
CASSLGGGGSSRGTQYF
TGTGCCAGCAGCTTGGGGGGGGGAGGCTCCTCCAGAGGTACGCAGTATTTT
>TRBJ2-4|TRBV7-8|TRBD1|-
CASSLRRWLGTGKNIQYF
TGTGCCAGCAGCTTACGGAGGTGGCTCGGGACAGGCAAAAACATTCAGTACTTC
>TRBJ2-5|TRBV14|TRBD2|many
CASSPGIAGFGETQYF
TGTGCCAGCAGCCCCGGGATAGCGGGATTTGGGGAGACCCAGTACTTC
>TRBJ2-2|TRBV10-3|-|-
CAISVLAGELFF
TGTGCCATCAGTGTATTGGCCGGGGAGCTGTTTTTT
>TRBJ2-1|TRBV7-9|-|many
CASSLSISYNEQFF
TGTGCCAGCAGCTTGTCTATCTCCTACAATGAGCAGTTCTTC
>TRBJ2-5|TRBV2|-|many
CASSEGRQETQYF
TGTGCCAGCAGTGAAGGCCGGCAAGAGACCCAGTACTTC
>TRBJ1-1|TRBV19|TRBD1|-
CASLLTSGTGGEAFF
TGTGCCAGCCTCTTAACCTCCGGGACAGGGGGCGAAGCTTTCTTT
>TRBJ2-7|TRBV29-1|TRBD2|many
CSVAGLAYYEQYF
TGCAGCGTTGCAGGACTAGCGTACTACGAGCAGTACTTC
>TRBJ2-1|TRBV6-5|TRBD1|few
CASSSTGGAYNEQFF
TGTGCCAGCAGTTCCACAGGGGGCGCTTACAATGAGCAGTTCTTC
>TRBJ1-1|TRBV5-4|TRBD1|-
CASSFPGQGKTEAFF
TGTGCCAGCAGCTTCCCTGGACAGGGAAAAACTGAAGCTTTCTTT
>TRBJ2-5|TRBV25-1|TRBD2|-
CASSGASGVETQYF
TGTGCCAGCAGTGGAGCTAGCGGGGTAGAGACCCAGTACTTC
>TRBJ2-7|TRBV14|-|-
CASSQDSVRYYEQYF
TGTGCCAGCAGCCAAGATTCCGTCCGGTACTACGAGCAGTACTTC
>TRBJ1-3|TRBV10-3|-|few
CAIRAGPGNTIYF
TGTGCCATCAGAGCAGGGCCTGGAAACACCATATATTTT
>TRBJ2-5|TRBV10-3|-|-
CAISPGLGLETQYF
TGTGCCATCAGCCCTGGTCTGGGTTTGGAGACCCAGTACTTC
>TRBJ2-3|TRBV29-1|TRBD1|many
CSVGTGADTQYF
TGCAGCGTCGGGACAGGGGCAGATACGCAGTATTTT
>TRBJ2-3|TRBV3-1|-|many
CASSQADTDTQYF
TGTGCCAGCAGCCAGGCTGACACAGATACGCAGTATTTT
>TRBJ2-1|TRBV7-8|TRBD2|few
CASSGLAGVGEQFF
TGTGCCAGCAGCGGACTAGCGGGAGTCGGTGAGCAGTTCTTC
>TRBJ2-7|TRBV11-2|TRBD2|-
CASSLAPGTRYNEQYF
TGTGCCAGCAGCTTAGCCCCCGGGACTAGGTACAACGAGCAGTACTTC
>TRBJ1-1|TRBV5-1|TRBD1|many
CASSPGQGFDAFF
TGCGCCAGCAGCCCCGGACAGGGCTTTGACGCTTTCTTT
>TRBJ2-1|TRBV14|-|many
CASSIRTAQLYNEQFF
TGTGCCAGCAGCATCCGGACAGCCCAATTATACAATGAGCAGTTCTTC
>TRBJ2-1|TRBV20-1|-|once
CSARDTREPYNEQFF
TGCAGTGCTAGAGATACCCGGGAACCCTACAATGAGCAGTTCTTC
>TRBJ2-1|TRBV24-1|-|many
CATSDGHNSYNEQFF
TGTGCCACCAGTGATGGACATAACTCCTACAATGAGCAGTTCTTC
>TRBJ2-7|TRBV7-8|-|many
CASSLQGGSYEQYF
TGTGCCAGCAGCTTACAAGGCGGATCCTACGAGCAGTACTTC
>TRBJ2-5|TRBV5-6|TRBD2|many
CASSSYEGGRETQYF
TGTGCCAGCAGCTCCTACGAGGGAGGGCGGGAGACCCAGTACTTC
>TRBJ2-1|TRBV11-2|-|many
CASTASRWDEQFF
TGTGCCAGCACCGCGTCTAGATGGGATGAGCAGTTCTTC
>TRBJ2-7|TRBV6-1|-|many
CASSYGAGTHEQYF
TGTGCCAGCAGTTATGGGGCAGGTACCCACGAGCAGTACTTC
>TRBJ1-4|TRBV27|-|-
CASRNIRDNNEKLFF
TGTGCCAGCAGAAATATCCGGGACAACAATGAAAAACTGTTTTTT